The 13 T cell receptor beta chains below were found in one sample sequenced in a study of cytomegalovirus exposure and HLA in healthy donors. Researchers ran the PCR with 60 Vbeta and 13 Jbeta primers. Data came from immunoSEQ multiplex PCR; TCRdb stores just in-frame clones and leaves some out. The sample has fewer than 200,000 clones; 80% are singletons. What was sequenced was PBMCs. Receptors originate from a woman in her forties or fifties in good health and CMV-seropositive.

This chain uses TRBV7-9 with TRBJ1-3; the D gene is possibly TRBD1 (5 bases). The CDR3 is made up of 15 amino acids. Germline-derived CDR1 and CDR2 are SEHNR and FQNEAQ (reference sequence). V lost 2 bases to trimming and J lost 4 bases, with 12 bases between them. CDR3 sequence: CASSLWGRAGNTIYF. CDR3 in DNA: TGTGCCAGCAGCTTATGGGGCAGGGCCGGAAACACCATATATTTT.

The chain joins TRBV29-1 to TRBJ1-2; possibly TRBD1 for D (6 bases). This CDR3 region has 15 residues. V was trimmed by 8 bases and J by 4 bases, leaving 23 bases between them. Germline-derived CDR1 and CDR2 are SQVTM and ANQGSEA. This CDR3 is CSPGGQPDTRYGYTF. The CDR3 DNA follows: TGCAGCCCTGGGGGACAACCGGACACCCGCTATGGCTACACCTTC. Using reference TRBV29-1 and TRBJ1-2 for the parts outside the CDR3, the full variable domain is SAVISQKPSRDICQRGTSLTIQCQVDSQVTMMFWYRQQPGQSLTLIATANQGSEATYESGFVIDKFPISRPNLTFSTLTVSNMSPEDSSIYLCSPGGQPDTRYGYTFGSGTRLTVV.

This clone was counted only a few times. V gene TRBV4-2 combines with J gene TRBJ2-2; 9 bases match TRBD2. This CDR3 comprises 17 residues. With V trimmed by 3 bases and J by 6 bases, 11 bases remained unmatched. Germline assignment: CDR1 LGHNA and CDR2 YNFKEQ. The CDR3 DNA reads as TGTGCCAGCAGCCAGGCAGAGGGCGGGGGGGCCCCCGGGGAGCTGTTTTTT. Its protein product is CASSQAEGGGAPGELFF.

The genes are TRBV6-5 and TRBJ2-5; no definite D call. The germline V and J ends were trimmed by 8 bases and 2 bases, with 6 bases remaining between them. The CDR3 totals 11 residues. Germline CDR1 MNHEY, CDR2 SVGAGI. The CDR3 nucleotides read TGTGCCAGCGCCAGTCAAGAGACCCAGTACTTC. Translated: CASASQETQYF.

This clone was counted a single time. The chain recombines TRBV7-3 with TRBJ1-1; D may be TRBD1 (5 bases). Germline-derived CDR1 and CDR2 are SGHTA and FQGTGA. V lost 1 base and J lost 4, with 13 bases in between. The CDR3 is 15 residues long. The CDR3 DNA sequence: TGTGCCAGCAGCTTAATCGGGGGGATGGGCACTGAAGCTTTCTTT. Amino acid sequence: CASSLIGGMGTEAFF.

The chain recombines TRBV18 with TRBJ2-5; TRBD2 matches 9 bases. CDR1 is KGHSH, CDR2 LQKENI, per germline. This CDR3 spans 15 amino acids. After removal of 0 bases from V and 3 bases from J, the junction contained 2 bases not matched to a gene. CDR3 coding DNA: TGTGCCAGCTCACCACCGGCGGGGGGGGAAGAGACCCAGTACTTC. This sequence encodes CASSPPAGGEETQYF.

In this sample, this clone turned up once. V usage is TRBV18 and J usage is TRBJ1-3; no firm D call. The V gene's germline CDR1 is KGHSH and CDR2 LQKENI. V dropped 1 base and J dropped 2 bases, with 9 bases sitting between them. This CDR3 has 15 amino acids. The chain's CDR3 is CASSPRASAGNTIYF. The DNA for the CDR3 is TGTGCCAGCTCACCACGGGCGTCCGCTGGAAACACCATATATTTT. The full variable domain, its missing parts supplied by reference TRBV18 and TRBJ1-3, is NAGVMQNPRHLVRRRGQEARLRCSPMKGHSHVYWYRQLPEEGLKFMVYLQKENIIDESGMPKERFSAEFPKEGPSILRIQQVVRGDSAAYFCASSPRASAGNTIYFGEGSWLTVV.

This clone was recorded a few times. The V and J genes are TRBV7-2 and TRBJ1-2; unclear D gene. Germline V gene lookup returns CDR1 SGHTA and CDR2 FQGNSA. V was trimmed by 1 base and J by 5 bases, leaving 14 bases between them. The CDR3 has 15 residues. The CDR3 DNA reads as TGTGCCAGCAGCTTAGTAGCGGCGGACGGGTATGGCTACACCTTC. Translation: CASSLVAADGYGYTF. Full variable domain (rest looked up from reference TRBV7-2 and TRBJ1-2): GAGVSQSPSNKVTEKGKDVELRCDPISGHTALYWYRQSLGQGLEFLIYFQGNSAPDKSGLPSDRFSAERTGGSVSTLTIQRTQQEDSAVYLCASSLVAADGYGYTFGSGTRLTVV.

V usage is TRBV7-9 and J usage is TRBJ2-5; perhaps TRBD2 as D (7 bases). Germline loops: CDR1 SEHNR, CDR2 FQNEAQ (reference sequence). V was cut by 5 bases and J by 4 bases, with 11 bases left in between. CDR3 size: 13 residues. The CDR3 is CASSRGGGETQYF. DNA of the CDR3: TGTGCCAGCAGCCGCGGGGGCGGAGAGACCCAGTACTTC.

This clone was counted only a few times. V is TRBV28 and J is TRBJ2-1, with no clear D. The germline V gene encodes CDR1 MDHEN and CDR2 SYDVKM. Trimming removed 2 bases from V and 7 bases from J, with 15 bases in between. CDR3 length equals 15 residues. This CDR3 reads CASSLRAPGGNEQFF. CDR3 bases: TGTGCCAGCAGTTTACGAGCGCCCGGTGGGAATGAGCAGTTCTTC.

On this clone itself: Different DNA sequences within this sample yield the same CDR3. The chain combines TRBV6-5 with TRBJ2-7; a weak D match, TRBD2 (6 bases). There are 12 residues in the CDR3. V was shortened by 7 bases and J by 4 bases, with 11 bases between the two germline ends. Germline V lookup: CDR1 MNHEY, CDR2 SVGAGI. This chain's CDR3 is CASTDRGYEQYF. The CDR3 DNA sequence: TGTGCCAGCACCGATCGGGGGTACGAGCAGTACTTC.

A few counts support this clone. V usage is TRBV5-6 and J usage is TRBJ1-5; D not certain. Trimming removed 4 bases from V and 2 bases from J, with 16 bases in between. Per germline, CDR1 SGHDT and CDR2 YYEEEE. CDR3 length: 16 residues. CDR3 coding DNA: TGTGCCAGCAGCCCTCATACAATGCGGCGCAATCAGCCCCAGCATTTT. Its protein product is CASSPHTMRRNQPQHF.

This chain's CDR3 is CASSAPAGAGGGELFF. CDR3 DNA sequence: TGTGCCAGCAGTGCCCCTGCGGGGGCCGGCGGCGGGGAGCTGTTTTTT. V and J are TRBV6-1 and TRBJ2-2; tentatively, D is TRBD2 (7 bases). The CDR3 consists of 16 residues. Looked up from germline, CDR1 is MNHNS and CDR2 is SASEGT. The V end lost 4 bases, the J end lost 7 bases, and 19 bases lay between the germline ends.